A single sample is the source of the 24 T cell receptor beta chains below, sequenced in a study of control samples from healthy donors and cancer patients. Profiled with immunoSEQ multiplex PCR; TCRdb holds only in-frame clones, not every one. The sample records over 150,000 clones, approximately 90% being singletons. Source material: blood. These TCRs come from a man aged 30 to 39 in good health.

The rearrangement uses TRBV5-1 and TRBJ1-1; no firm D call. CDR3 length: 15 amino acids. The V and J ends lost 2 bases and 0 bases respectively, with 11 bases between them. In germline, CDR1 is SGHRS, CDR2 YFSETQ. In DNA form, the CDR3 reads TGCGCCAGCAGCTTTTCCCTCGGGTTGAACACTGAAGCTTTCTTT. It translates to CASSFSLGLNTEAFF. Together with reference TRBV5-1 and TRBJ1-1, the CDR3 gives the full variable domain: KAGVTQTPRYLIKTRGQQVTLSCSPISGHRSVSWYQQTPGQGLQFLFEYFSETQRNKGNFPGRFSGRQFSNSRSEMNVSTLELGDSALYLCASSFSLGLNTEAFFGQGTRLTVV.

CDR3 in amino acids: CASSNGEYNEQFF. The CDR3 DNA sequence: TGTGCCAGTAGTAATGGCGAGTACAATGAGCAGTTCTTC. This sequence joins TRBV19 and TRBJ2-1; D is unresolved. This CDR3 contains 13 residues. Between the trimmed V and J ends, which lost 4 bases and 4 bases, there was a span of 8 bases. Germline V gives CDR1 LNHDA, CDR2 SQIVND (reference sequence).

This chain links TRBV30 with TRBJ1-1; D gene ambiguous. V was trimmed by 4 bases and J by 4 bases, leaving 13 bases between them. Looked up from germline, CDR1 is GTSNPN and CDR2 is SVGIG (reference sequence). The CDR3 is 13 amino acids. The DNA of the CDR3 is TGTGCCTGGAACGGGAACATCGGCACTGAAGCTTTCTTT. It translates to CAWNGNIGTEAFF.

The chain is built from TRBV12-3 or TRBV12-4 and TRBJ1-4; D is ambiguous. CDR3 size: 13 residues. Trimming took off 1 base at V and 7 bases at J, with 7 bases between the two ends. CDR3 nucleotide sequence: TGTGCCAGCAGTTTAGGAGGGAGTGAAAAACTGTTTTTT. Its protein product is CASSLGGSEKLFF.

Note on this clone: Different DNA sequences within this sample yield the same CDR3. The chain's CDR3 is CASSIGGSSYEQYF. CDR3 DNA: TGTGCCAGTAGTATTGGCGGGAGCTCCTACGAGCAGTACTTC. The chain has TRBV19 and TRBJ2-7; the match to TRBD2 covers 7 bases. The germline V gene encodes CDR1 LNHDA and CDR2 SQIVND (reference sequence). The junction had 2 bases not matched to a gene; V was cut back by 3 bases and J by 0 bases. CDR3 length equals 14 residues.

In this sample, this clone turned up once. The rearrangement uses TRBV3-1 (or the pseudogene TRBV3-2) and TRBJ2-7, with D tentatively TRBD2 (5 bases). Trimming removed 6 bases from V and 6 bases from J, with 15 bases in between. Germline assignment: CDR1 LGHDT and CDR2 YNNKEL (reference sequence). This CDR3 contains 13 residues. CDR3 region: CASSPIPGSEQYF. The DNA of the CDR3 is TGTGCCAGCAGTCCAATACCGGGGAGCGAGCAGTACTTC.

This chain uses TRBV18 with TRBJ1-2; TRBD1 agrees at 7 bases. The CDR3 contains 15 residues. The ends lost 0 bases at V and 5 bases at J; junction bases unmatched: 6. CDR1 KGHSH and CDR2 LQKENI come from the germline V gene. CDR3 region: CASSPPGPGGYGYTF. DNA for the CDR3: TGTGCCAGCTCACCACCGGGACCAGGGGGGTATGGCTACACCTTC.

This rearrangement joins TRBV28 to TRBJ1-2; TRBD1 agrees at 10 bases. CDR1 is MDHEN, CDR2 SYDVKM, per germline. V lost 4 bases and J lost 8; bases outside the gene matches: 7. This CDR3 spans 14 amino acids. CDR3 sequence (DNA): TGTGCCAGCAGTTCGGGACAGGGGCGAATGGGCTACACCTTC. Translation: CASSSGQGRMGYTF.

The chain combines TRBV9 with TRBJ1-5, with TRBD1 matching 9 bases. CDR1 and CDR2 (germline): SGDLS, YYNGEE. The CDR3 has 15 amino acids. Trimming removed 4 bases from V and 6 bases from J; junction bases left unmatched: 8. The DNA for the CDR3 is TGTGCCAGCAGCCCCTCGACAGGGGGTTTTCAGCCCCAGCATTTT. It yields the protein CASSPSTGGFQPQHF.

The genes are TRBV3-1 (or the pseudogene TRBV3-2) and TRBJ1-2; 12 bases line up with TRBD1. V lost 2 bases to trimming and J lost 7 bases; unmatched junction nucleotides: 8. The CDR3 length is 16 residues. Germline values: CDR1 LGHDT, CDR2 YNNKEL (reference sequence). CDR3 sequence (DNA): TGTGCCAGCAGCCAATTATCCGGGACAGGGGGCGGTGGCTACACCTTC. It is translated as CASSQLSGTGGGGYTF.

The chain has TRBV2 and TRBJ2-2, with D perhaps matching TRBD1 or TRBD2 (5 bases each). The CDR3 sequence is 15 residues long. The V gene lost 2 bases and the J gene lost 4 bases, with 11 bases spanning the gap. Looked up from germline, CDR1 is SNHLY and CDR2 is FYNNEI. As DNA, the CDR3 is TGTGCCAGCAGTGAAATGGGGGTTGGCACCGGGGAGCTGTTTTTT. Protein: CASSEMGVGTGELFF. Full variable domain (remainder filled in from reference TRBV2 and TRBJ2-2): EPEVTQTPSHQVTQMGQEVILRCVPISNHLYFYWYRQILGQKVEFLVSFYNNEISEKSEIFDDQFSVERPDGSNFTLKIRSTKLEDSAMYFCASSEMGVGTGELFFGEGSRLTVL.

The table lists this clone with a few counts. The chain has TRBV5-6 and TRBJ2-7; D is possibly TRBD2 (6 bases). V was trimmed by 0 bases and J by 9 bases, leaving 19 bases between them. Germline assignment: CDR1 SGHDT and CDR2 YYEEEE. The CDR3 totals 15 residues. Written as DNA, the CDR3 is TGTGCCAGCAGCTTGGGGGTCACGGGAGAATTTGGGCAGTACTTC. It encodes CASSLGVTGEFGQYF.

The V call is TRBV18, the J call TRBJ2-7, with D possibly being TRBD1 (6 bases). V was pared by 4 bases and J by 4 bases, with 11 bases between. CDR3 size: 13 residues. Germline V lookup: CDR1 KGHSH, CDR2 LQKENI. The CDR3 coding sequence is TGTGCCAGCTCACGAGGGACACCGTACGAGCAGTACTTC. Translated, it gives CASSRGTPYEQYF.

This CDR3 reads CASSLEYLSYNEQFF. The CDR3 bases are TGTGCCAGCAGCTTAGAGTACCTCTCCTACAATGAGCAGTTCTTC. The chain couples TRBV7-9 to TRBJ2-1; D call uncertain. Germline V gene lookup returns CDR1 SEHNR and CDR2 FQNEAQ (reference sequence). The CDR3 contains 15 residues. Trimming shortened V by 1 base and J by 0 bases, and 7 bases separated the two germline ends.

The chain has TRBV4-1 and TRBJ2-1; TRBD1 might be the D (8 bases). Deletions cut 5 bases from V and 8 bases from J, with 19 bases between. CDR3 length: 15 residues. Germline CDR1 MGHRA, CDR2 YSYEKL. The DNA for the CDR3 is TGCGCCAGCAGCGAAAGAGACAGGGGAGGGGATGAGCAGTTCTTC. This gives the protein CASSERDRGGDEQFF.

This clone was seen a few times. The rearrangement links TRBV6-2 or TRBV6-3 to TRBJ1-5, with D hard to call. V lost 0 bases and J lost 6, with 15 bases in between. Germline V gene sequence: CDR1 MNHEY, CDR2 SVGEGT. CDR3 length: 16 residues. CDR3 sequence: CASSYSQGYPSQPQHF. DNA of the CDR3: TGTGCCAGCAGTTACTCTCAAGGATATCCTAGTCAGCCCCAGCATTTT.

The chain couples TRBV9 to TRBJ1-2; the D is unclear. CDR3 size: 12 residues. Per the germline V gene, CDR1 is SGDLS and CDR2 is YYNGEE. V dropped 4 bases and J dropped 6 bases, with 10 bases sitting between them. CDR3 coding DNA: TGTGCCAGCAGCACAGAAGAGAATGGCTACACCTTC. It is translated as CASSTEENGYTF.

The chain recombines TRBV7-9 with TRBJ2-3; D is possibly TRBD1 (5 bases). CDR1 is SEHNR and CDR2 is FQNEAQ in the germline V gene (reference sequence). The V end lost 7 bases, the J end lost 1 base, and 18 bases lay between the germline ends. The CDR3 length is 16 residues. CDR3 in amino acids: CASTYTGRKGTDTQYF. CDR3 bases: TGTGCCAGCACATACACAGGCCGCAAGGGCACAGATACGCAGTATTTT.

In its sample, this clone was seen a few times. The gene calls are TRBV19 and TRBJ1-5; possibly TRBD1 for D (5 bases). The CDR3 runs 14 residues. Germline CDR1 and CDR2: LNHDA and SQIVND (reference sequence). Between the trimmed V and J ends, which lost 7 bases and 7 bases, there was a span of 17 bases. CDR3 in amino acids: CASNLWGGEQPQHF. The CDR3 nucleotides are TGTGCCAGTAACCTGTGGGGGGGAGAACAGCCCCAGCATTTT.

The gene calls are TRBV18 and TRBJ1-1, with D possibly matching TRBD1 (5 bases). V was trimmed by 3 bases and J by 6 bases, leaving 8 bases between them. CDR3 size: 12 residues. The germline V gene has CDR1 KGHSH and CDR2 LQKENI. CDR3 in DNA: TGTGCCAGCTCACCGACGACAGCTGAAGCTTTCTTT. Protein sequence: CASSPTTAEAFF.

The CDR3 loop reads CASSHTASYEQYF. The CDR3 nucleotides read TGTGCCAGCAGCCACACAGCCTCCTACGAGCAGTACTTC. The rearrangement uses TRBV5-4 and TRBJ2-7, with D unclear. CDR1 is SGHNT, CDR2 YYREEE, per germline (reference sequence). V was pared by 4 bases and J by 0 bases, with 8 bases between. The CDR3 extends over 13 amino acids.

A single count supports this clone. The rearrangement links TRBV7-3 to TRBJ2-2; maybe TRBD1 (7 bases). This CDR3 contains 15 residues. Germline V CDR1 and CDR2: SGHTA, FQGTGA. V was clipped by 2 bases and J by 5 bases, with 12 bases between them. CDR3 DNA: TGTGCCAGCAGCTTAGAGACAGGGAGGACCGGGGAGCTGTTTTTT. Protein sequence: CASSLETGRTGELFF.

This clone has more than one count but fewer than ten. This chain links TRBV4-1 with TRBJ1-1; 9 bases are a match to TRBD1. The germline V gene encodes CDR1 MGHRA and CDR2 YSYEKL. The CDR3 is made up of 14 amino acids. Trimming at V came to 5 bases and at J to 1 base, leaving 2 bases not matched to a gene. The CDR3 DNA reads TGCGCCAGCAGCTGGGACAGGGCGAACACTGAAGCTTTCTTT. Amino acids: CASSWDRANTEAFF.

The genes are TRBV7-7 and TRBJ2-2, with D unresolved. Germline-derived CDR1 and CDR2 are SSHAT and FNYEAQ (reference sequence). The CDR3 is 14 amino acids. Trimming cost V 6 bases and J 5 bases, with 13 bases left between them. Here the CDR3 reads CASRQTTSTGELFF. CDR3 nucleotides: TGTGCCAGCAGGCAAACTACTTCGACCGGGGAGCTGTTTTTT.